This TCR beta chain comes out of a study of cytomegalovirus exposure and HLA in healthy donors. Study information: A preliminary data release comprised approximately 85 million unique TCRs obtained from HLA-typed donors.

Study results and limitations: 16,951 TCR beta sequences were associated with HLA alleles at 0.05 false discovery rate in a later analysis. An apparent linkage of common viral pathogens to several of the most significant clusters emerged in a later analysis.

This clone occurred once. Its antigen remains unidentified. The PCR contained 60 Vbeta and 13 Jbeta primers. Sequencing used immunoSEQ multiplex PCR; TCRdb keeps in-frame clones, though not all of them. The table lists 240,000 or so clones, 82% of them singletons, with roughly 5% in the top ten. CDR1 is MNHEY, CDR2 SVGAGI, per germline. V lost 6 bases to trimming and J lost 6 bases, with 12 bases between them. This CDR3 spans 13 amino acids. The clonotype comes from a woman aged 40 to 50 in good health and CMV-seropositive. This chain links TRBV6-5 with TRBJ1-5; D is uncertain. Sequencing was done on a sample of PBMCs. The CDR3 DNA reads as TGTGCCAGCAGCTTGGGGAGTCTTCAGCCCCAGCATTTT. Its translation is CASSLGSLQPQHF.